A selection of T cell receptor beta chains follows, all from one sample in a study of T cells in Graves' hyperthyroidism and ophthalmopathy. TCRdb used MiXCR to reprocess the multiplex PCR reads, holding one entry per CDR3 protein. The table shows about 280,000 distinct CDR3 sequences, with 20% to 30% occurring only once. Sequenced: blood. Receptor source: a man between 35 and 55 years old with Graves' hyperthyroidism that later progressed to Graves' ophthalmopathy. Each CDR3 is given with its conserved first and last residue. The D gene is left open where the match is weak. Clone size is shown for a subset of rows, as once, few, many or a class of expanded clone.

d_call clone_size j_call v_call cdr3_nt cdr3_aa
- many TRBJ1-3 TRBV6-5 TGTGCCAGCAGTTACTCACGGTTTAGCTCTGGAAACACCATATATTTT CASSYSRFSSGNTIYF
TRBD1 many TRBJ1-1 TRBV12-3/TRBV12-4 TGTGCCAGCACTCAGGGGGCTGAAGCTTTCTTT CASTQGAEAFF
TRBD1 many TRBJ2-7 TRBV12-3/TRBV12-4 TGTGCCAGCAGTCCCGGGACAGGGTTGGACGAGCAGTACTTC CASSPGTGLDEQYF
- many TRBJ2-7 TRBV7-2 TGTGCCAGCAGCTGGACAGAGTACGAGCAGTACTTC CASSWTEYEQYF
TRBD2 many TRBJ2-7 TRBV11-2 TGTGCCAGCAGCCCTACCATAAGCGGGAGATCCTACGAGCAGTACTTC CASSPTISGRSYEQYF
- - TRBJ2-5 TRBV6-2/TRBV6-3 TGTGCCAGCAGTCCCCATCGTATTTGGCTAGCAGTTGGGCTTGGGGGAGAGACCCAGTACTTC CASSPHRIWLAVGLGGETQYF
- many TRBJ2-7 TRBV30 TGTGCCTGGACTAGCTCGGCGCGGGACCTTTCCTACGAGCAGTACTTC CAWTSSARDLSYEQYF
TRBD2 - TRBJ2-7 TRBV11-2 TGTGCCAGCAGCCTACGGACTAGCGGGACGAACGAGCAGTACTTC CASSLRTSGTNEQYF
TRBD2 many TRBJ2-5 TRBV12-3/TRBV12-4 TGTGCCAGCAGTTTATCTTCAGCGGGAGTTTTGGAGACCCAGTACTTC CASSLSSAGVLETQYF
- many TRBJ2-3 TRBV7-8 TGTGCCAGCAGCCCAGATGGTCTGGCAGATACGCAGTATTTT CASSPDGLADTQYF
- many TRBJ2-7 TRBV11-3 TGTGCCAGCAGCTTAGTCCAGGGTCATAGAATTAGCGACGAGCAGTACTTC CASSLVQGHRISDEQYF
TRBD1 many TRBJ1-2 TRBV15 TGTGCCACCAGCAGATATTTCGGGACAGGGGATAACGGCTACACCTTC CATSRYFGTGDNGYTF
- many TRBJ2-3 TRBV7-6 TGTGCCAGCAGCCGCGCCACAGATACGCAGTATTTT CASSRATDTQYF
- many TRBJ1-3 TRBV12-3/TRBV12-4 TGTGCCAGTTTTACGAGCTCTGGAAACACCATATATTTT CASFTSSGNTIYF
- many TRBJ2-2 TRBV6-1 TGTGCCAGCAGTGTGCCGGGGCTAAACACCGGGGAGCTGTTTTTT CASSVPGLNTGELFF
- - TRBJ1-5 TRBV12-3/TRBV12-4 TGTGCCAGCACTTCCCATTATAGCAATCAGCCCCAGCATTTT CASTSHYSNQPQHF
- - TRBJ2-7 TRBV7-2 TGTGCCAGCAGTGGACGTGGGGGCCGGGAGCAGTACTTC CASSGRGGREQYF
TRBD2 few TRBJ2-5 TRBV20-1 TGCAGTGCTAGAAAATTAGGACTAGCGGGAGGGGAGACCCAGTACTTC CSARKLGLAGGETQYF
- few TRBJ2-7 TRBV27 TGTGCCCCACCCGGCGGCAACGAGCAGTACTTC CAPPGGNEQYF
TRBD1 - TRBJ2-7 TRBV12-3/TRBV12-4 TGTGCCAGCAGCCGACAGGGGCAAGGCTACGAGCAGTACTTC CASSRQGQGYEQYF
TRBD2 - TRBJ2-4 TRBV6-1 TGTGCCAGCAGTGAACTAGCGGGAGGGCGGAACATTCAGTACTTC CASSELAGGRNIQYF
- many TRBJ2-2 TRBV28 TGTGCCAGCAGGAAAAACAGGTTTCCCACCGGGGAGCTGTTTTTT CASRKNRFPTGELFF
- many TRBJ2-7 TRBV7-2 TGTGCCAGCAGCTTCTATACCCTCCGGCCCTCCTACGAGCAGTACTTC CASSFYTLRPSYEQYF
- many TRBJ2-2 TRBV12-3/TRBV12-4 TGTGCCAGCAGTTTTTCCGGATTCACCGGGGAGCTGTTTTTT CASSFSGFTGELFF
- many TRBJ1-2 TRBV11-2 TGTGCCAGCAGCTCCCACCGGGACGGCTATGGCTACACCTTC CASSSHRDGYGYTF
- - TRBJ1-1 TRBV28 TGTGCCGGATTACAGGGTTCGAACACTGAAGCTTTCTTT CAGLQGSNTEAFF
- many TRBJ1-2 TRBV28 TGTGCCAGCAGCGAAACAGGGCCTACTAACTATGGCTACACCTTC CASSETGPTNYGYTF
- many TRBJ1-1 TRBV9 TGTGCCAGCAGCGAATACTTTCCGACGGTGAACACTGAAGCTTTCTTT CASSEYFPTVNTEAFF
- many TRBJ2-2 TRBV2 TGTGCCAGCAGTGTTTGGGGGGCTGTCGGGGAGCTGTTTTTT CASSVWGAVGELFF
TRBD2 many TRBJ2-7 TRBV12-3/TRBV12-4 TGTGCCAGCAGTAAAAACGGACTAGCGGGAGAGCAGTACTTC CASSKNGLAGEQYF
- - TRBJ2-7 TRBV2 TGTGCCAGCAGTGAGACGGGACAACCCTACGAGCAGTACTTC CASSETGQPYEQYF
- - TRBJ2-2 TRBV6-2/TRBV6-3 TGTGCCAGCAGTTACTCCGGGGGCACCGGGGAGCTGTTTTTT CASSYSGGTGELFF
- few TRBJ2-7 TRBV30 TGTGCCTGGACTTTCACGGGGGCGTGGAACGAGCAGTACTTC CAWTFTGAWNEQYF